Following are 21 T cell receptor beta chains from one sample sequenced in a study of blood T cells in healthy people across ages. With a J-beta primer mix and a sample-barcoded 5' primer, a second PCR ran 7 to 11 cycles. TCRdb called the 5' RACE reads again in MiXCR, with one record for every CDR3 protein. The table records some 640,000 distinct CDR3 sequences, roughly 30% of them present only once. The material sequenced was blood. Source of these receptors: a woman older than 75 in good health.

This clonotype was detected ten times or more. This chain connects TRBV4-1 to TRBJ2-3; TRBD2 agrees at 10 bases. V was clipped by 0 bases and J by 5 bases; unmatched bases: 5. Germline CDR1 is MGHRA and CDR2 is YSYEKL. This CDR3 contains 16 residues. CDR3 residues: CASSQDQRGGVDTQYF. The CDR3 region has the DNA TGCGCCAGCAGCCAAGATCAGCGGGGGGGGGTAGATACGCAGTATTTT.

This clonotype was detected only a few times. The V gene is TRBV2, the J gene TRBJ1-2; the D is unclear. The CDR3 runs 14 residues. Germline CDR1 reads SNHLY; CDR2 reads FYNNEI. Trimming took 2 bases from V and 4 from J, leaving 11 bases between them. The CDR3 bases are TGTGCCAGCAGTGAAACCAGGAACCTCTATGGCTACACCTTC. This translates into CASSETRNLYGYTF.

A word on this clonotype: It may be a read error: a sequence one base away is much more abundant. CDR3 DNA sequence: TGTGCCAGCAGCGGCGGACAGGGACGCACAGATACGCAGTATTTT. Translation: CASSGGQGRTDTQYF. This sequence joins TRBV5-4 and TRBJ2-3; 8 bases fit TRBD1. Germline assignment: CDR1 SGHNT and CDR2 YYREEE (reference sequence). J gave up 1 base and V 4 bases, and 5 bases lay outside the gene matches. This CDR3 spans 15 amino acids. Full variable domain (rest looked up from reference TRBV5-4 and TRBJ2-3): ETGVTQSPTHLIKTRGQQVTLRCSSQSGHNTVSWYQQALGQGPQFIFQYYREEENGRGNFPPRFSGLQFPNYSSELNVNALELDDSALYLCASSGGQGRTDTQYFGPGTRLTVL.

The table lists this clonotype with many counts. The gene calls are TRBV6-1 and TRBJ2-7, with 12 positions matching TRBD2. The junction had 2 bases not matched to a gene; V was cut back by 3 bases and J by 2 bases. Germline CDR1 and CDR2: MNHNS and SASEGT. The CDR3 extends over 15 amino acids. CDR3 sequence reads: CASSETSGGPYEQYF. The CDR3 nucleotides are TGTGCCAGCAGTGAGACTAGCGGGGGACCCTACGAGCAGTACTTC.

As DNA, the CDR3 is TGTGCCAGCAGAGCCACCAACACCGGGGAGCTGTTTTTT. It codes for CASRATNTGELFF. V usage is TRBV6-2 or TRBV6-3 and J usage is TRBJ2-2; D gene ambiguous. With 6 bases removed from V and 2 bases from J, the gap between germline ends came to 7 bases. CDR1 is MNHEY and CDR2 is SVGEGT in the germline V gene. The CDR3 has 13 residues.

This clonotype has just a few counts. V gene TRBV9 combines with J gene TRBJ2-3; D is perhaps TRBD1 or TRBD2 (6 bases each). Trimming took 0 bases from V and 2 from J, leaving 13 bases between them. Germline V gene sequence: CDR1 SGDLS, CDR2 YYNGEE. This CDR3 region has 16 residues. This CDR3 reads CASSVDRGRSTDTQYF. The CDR3 nucleotides read TGTGCCAGCAGCGTAGATCGGGGGCGTTCCACAGATACGCAGTATTTT.

This clonotype has ten or more counts. The gene calls are TRBV20-1 and TRBJ2-4, with TRBD2 matching over 11 bases. With 6 bases clipped from V and 6 bases from J, the junction kept 4 bases outside the gene matches. Germline-derived CDR1 and CDR2 are DFQATT and SNEGSKA (reference sequence). The CDR3 loop spans 13 amino acids. Here the CDR3 reads CSALAGGTNIQYF. CDR3 nucleotide sequence: TGCAGTGCCTTAGCGGGGGGGACAAACATTCAGTACTTC.

This clonotype showed up many times. The chain links TRBV5-1 to TRBJ2-5; no firm D call. V was trimmed by 4 bases and J by 0 bases, leaving 10 bases between them. The germline V gene encodes CDR1 SGHRS and CDR2 YFSETQ. This CDR3 is 14 amino acids long. The CDR3 bases are TGCGCCAGCAGCCCGACGCCAAACCAAGAGACCCAGTACTTC. Its protein product is CASSPTPNQETQYF.

This clonotype appeared many times. V is TRBV5-1 and J is TRBJ2-1, with D possibly called TRBD1 or TRBD2 (6 bases each). The CDR3 sequence is 15 residues long. CDR1 is SGHRS, CDR2 YFSETQ, per germline. The V and J ends lost 4 bases and 5 bases respectively, with 16 bases between them. The CDR3 here is CASSGGGQGDNEQFF. The CDR3 nucleotides read TGCGCCAGCAGCGGTGGGGGGCAAGGGGACAATGAGCAGTTCTTC. The whole variable domain, remainder taken from reference TRBV5-1 and TRBJ2-1, is KAGVTQTPRYLIKTRGQQVTLSCSPISGHRSVSWYQQTPGQGLQFLFEYFSETQRNKGNFPGRFSGRQFSNSRSEMNVSTLELGDSALYLCASSGGGQGDNEQFFGPGTRLTVL.

This clonotype was counted ten times or more. The rearrangement joins TRBV11-2 to TRBJ1-4; D might be TRBD1 (6 bases). The V end lost 3 bases, the J end lost 3 bases, and 14 bases lay between the germline ends. Germline V lookup: CDR1 SGHAT, CDR2 FQNNGV. CDR3 length: 16 amino acids. The CDR3 here is CASSFGTGRANEKLFF. The CDR3 bases are TGTGCCAGCAGCTTCGGAACAGGGAGAGCTAATGAAAAACTGTTTTTT.

This clonotype was picked up a small number of times. The chain couples TRBV10-3 to TRBJ2-1; tentatively, D is TRBD1 or TRBD2 (7 bases each). From germline, CDR1 is ENHRY and CDR2 SYGVKD. The length of the CDR3 is 13 residues. V was trimmed by 7 bases and J by 6 bases, leaving 13 bases between them. CDR3 region: CAITQGGGNEQFF. CDR3 sequence (DNA): TGTGCCATCACCCAGGGGGGGGGCAATGAGCAGTTCTTC.

This clonotype appeared a few times. The rearrangement joins TRBV6-1 to TRBJ1-1; 7 bases fit TRBD1. V shed 8 bases, J shed 0 bases, and the junction held 9 bases outside the gene matches. Germline V CDR1 and CDR2: MNHNS, SASEGT. This CDR3 contains 15 residues. CDR3 region: CASGQDLSMNTEAFF. The CDR3 nucleotides are TGTGCCAGCGGACAGGACTTATCCATGAACACTGAAGCTTTCTTT.

The genes are TRBV7-6 and TRBJ1-1; the D is unclear. V lost 0 bases and J 6 bases, leaving 8 bases between the germline ends. The CDR3 has 13 residues. Germline-derived CDR1 and CDR2 are SGHVS and FNYEAQ. The DNA for the CDR3 is TGTGCCAGCAGCTTAGCGCTCTCGGCTGAAGCTTTCTTT. As protein: CASSLALSAEAFF. The whole variable domain, filled in from reference TRBV7-6 and TRBJ1-1, reads GAGVSQSPRYKVTKRGQDVALRCDPISGHVSLYWYRQALGQGPEFLTYFNYEAQQDKSGLPNDRFSAERPEGSISTLTIQRTEQRDSAMYRCASSLALSAEAFFGQGTRLTVV.

The chain uses TRBV18 and TRBJ1-3; D perhaps matches TRBD1 (6 bases). V lost 4 bases to trimming and J lost 4 bases, with 14 bases between them. This CDR3 has 15 residues. From germline, CDR1 is KGHSH and CDR2 LQKENI. The CDR3 sequence is CASSRDRTPGNTIYF. The CDR3 DNA sequence: TGTGCCAGCTCACGCGACAGGACGCCCGGAAACACCATATATTTT.

This clonotype was seen more than once but under ten times. The gene calls are TRBV6-2 or TRBV6-3 and TRBJ1-5; maybe TRBD1 (6 bases). The CDR3 runs to 12 residues. Germline CDR1 and CDR2: MNHEY and SVGEGT. Deletions cut 7 bases from V and 4 bases from J, with 8 bases between. In DNA, the CDR3 is TGTGCCAGCACCCAGGGGAATCAGCCCCAGCATTTT. As protein: CASTQGNQPQHF.

This clonotype turned up a few times. The gene calls are TRBV9 and TRBJ1-1; 8 bases are a match to TRBD1. The germline gives CDR1 SGDLS, CDR2 YYNGEE. V shed 0 bases, J shed 4 bases, and the junction held 5 bases outside the gene matches. The CDR3 runs 15 residues. CDR3 amino acids: CASSVGTGPGTEAFF. The CDR3 DNA reads TGTGCCAGCAGCGTAGGGACAGGGCCTGGCACTGAAGCTTTCTTT.

This chain connects TRBV9 to TRBJ2-1; 10 bases align to TRBD2. CDR3 length: 16 amino acids. Per germline, CDR1 SGDLS and CDR2 YYNGEE. The V segment lost 0 bases and the J segment 10 bases; nucleotides outside the gene matches: 10. The CDR3 DNA follows: TGTGCCAGCAGCGTAGGGTCGGGTCTAGCGGGGGCAGAGCAGTTCTTC. It encodes CASSVGSGLAGAEQFF.

V and J are TRBV7-2 and TRBJ2-1; D gene unclear. Germline V gene data show CDR1 as SGHTA and CDR2 as FQGNSA. The CDR3 consists of 15 residues. V lost 5 bases to trimming and J lost 0 bases, with 11 bases between them. The CDR3 loop reads CASSRIDRSYNEQFF. As DNA, the CDR3 is TGTGCCAGCAGCCGAATAGACCGCTCCTACAATGAGCAGTTCTTC.

DNA for the CDR3: TGCGCCAGCAGCCCCCCTTCGACTAACTATGGCTACACCTTC. Amino acid sequence: CASSPPSTNYGYTF. V usage is TRBV5-1 and J usage is TRBJ1-2, with D hard to call. The CDR3 runs to 14 residues. The germline CDR1 and CDR2 sequences are SGHRS and YFSETQ. The germline V and J ends were trimmed by 4 bases and 0 bases, with 10 bases remaining between them.

This clonotype was detected ten times or more. V usage is TRBV30 and J usage is TRBJ2-7, with D perhaps matching TRBD1 (6 bases). This CDR3 is built from 13 residues. Trimming removed 1 base from V and 4 bases from J, with 11 bases in between. Germline CDR1 GTSNPN, CDR2 SVGIG (reference sequence). The CDR3 DNA reads as TGTGCCTGGAGTGACAGGGTTCCTTACGAGCAGTACTTC. Protein product: CAWSDRVPYEQYF. Full variable domain (outside the CDR3, taken from reference TRBV30 and TRBJ2-7): SQTIHQWPATLVQPVGSPLSLECTVEGTSNPNLYWYRQAAGRGLQLLFYSVGIGQISSEVPQNLSASRPQDRQFILSSKKLLLSDSGFYLCAWSDRVPYEQYFGPGTRLTVT.

This clonotype was counted ten times or more. J is TRBJ2-7 and V is TRBV28; TRBD1 aligns across 10 bases. V gave up 3 bases and J gave up 4 bases; unmatched junction bases: 6. This CDR3 is 15 amino acids long. Germline values: CDR1 MDHEN, CDR2 SYDVKM. The CDR3 region is CASSLTGGGLYEQYF. DNA of the CDR3: TGTGCCAGCAGTTTGACAGGGGGCGGCCTTTACGAGCAGTACTTC.